This T cell receptor (beta chain) was documented in a study of molecular identifiers for immune sequencing clone quantification. Study-level findings and limits: Clones that exceeded 20 RNA copies held over 99% of effector molecules, yet under 1% in naive cells.

CDR1 is MDHEN, CDR2 SYDVKM, per germline. This CDR3 comprises 14 residues. The V end was cut by 5 bases, the J end by 4 bases, with 15 bases between. This clonotype was seen many times. What it binds is unknown. TCRdb called the PCR reads again in MiXCR, with one record for every CDR3 protein. Of about 510,000 distinct CDR3 sequences listed, 20% to 25% are singletons. From about 19,000 to 1,100,000 sorted cells, naive CD8 libraries were generated with 10%, 30% or 50% RNA. Naive CD8 T cells were sorted as CD8+CD4-CCR7+CD45RA+. This chain connects TRBV28 to TRBJ2-7, with D possibly being TRBD2 (6 bases). The origin of this receptor is a human donor in good health. Some libraries in this study had Jurkat cell RNA spiked in. The sequenced sample consisted of naive CD8+ T cells from blood, with Jurkat cell RNA spiked in. Sample subset: FACS-sorted CD8+CD4-CCR7+CD45RA+ naive T cells. CDR3 DNA sequence: TGTGCCAGCAGTCCTAAACTAGCCAGATACGAGCAGTACTTC. As protein: CASSPKLARYEQYF.